The subject of this entry is one T cell receptor (beta chain). What antigen it recognizes has not been identified. No base-level quality is on record; no much larger clone is a single base apart. TCRdb names Illumina HiSeq 1500 as the instrument used. In-frame beta chains were kept once TCRdb had trimmed the public reads at Q25 with fastp and called clones with MiXCR. Each record represents a unique CDR3 protein, reported with the most common genes and DNA among its rows. This sample comprises about 100,000 distinct CDR3 sequences, roughly 40% of them detected only once. About 76% of the sample goes to the ten largest clones. Reading from cysteine to phenylalanine, the CDR3 counts 16 amino acids. The kept DNA is CDR3 alone, 48 bases in frame from the first base. V is cut by 0 bases and J by 1 base, and the space between the germline ends is 10 bases. The label giving this sample's treatment or condition can be read as: in vitro stimulation with specific CMV peptide epitopes to enrich CMV-specific T cells.

This entry comes from a study of T cell repertoires in cytomegalovirus infection (dated by TCRdb to 2018 to 2020). Notes on the research overall: Alongside well-studied HLA-B-restricted epitopes, the peptide stimulations were aimed at recently identified HLA-C-restricted CMV epitopes, whose presentation resists viral immunomodulation. Because public TCR beta signatures pointed to carriage of CMV infection together with the matching HLA type, the HLA type of each donor mattered for the analysis. General study outcomes and caveats: The ex vivo response was dominated by HLA-C-restricted CMV-specific TCR beta clonotypes, which also provided the single most frequent clonotype in two of eight donors. In both this cohort and an independent 352-donor cohort, the cumulative frequency of public TCR beta family members distinguished carriers of CMV infection plus the relevant HLA type.

The source of this sequence is a human donor in good health (CMV status not recorded). Some clones in this sample may be carry-over from other donors' samples. The specimen was CD8+ T cells from cultured PBMCs, collected from culture after CMV antigen stimulation. The chain couples TRBV12-3 or TRBV12-4 to TRBJ1-5; tentative D gene TRBD1, with 6 bases matching. The DNA sequence is TGTGCCAGCAGTTTAGCACCCCAGGGGAGCAATCAGCCCCAGCATTTT. It is translated as CASSLAPQGSNQPQHF.